Listed here are 26 T cell receptor beta chains from one sample, sequenced in a study of blood T cell repertoires in COVID-19 (dated by TCRdb to about 2020). The method was the immunoSEQ multiplex PCR assay. TCRdb carries this immuneACCESS record with in-frame sequences only. Its versions omit some clonotypes, under half of them owing to an unresolved V gene in the studies checked, with the rest unexplained. A total of some 320,000 clones appear in this sample, more than 75% of them only once. 2.6% of the sample rests with the top ten. Sample: PBMCs or T cells enriched from blood (not recorded which). The receptors derive from a man between 60 and 75 years old who had recovered from COVID-19.

V usage is TRBV5-1 and J usage is TRBJ2-1, with 9 bases lining up with TRBD2. Per germline, CDR1 SGHRS and CDR2 YFSETQ. CDR3 length: 15 amino acids. The V gene end was trimmed by 0 bases and the J gene end by 4 bases; junction bases not matched to a gene: 2. CDR3 DNA: TGCGCCAGCAGCTTGGTAGCGGGGGATTACAATGAGCAGTTCTTC. Translation: CASSLVAGDYNEQFF.

The chain couples TRBV19 to TRBJ1-2; 7 nucleotides align to TRBD1. CDR1 and CDR2 from the germline V gene are LNHDA and SQIVND (reference sequence). This CDR3 region has 14 residues. V dropped 5 bases and J dropped 2; count of bases not matched to a gene: 5. The CDR3, as DNA: TGTGCCAGTAGTCCCCAGGGGGAAAACTATGGCTACACCTTC. The encoded protein is CASSPQGENYGYTF.

This chain uses TRBV13 with TRBJ2-2; 7 nucleotides line up with TRBD1. Germline-derived CDR1 and CDR2 are PRHDT and FYEKMQ (reference sequence). The CDR3 totals 15 residues. Trimming took 5 bases from V and 2 from J; bases not matched to a gene: 5. CDR3 region: CASSNRDSNTGELFF. CDR3 DNA: TGTGCCAGCAGCAACCGGGACAGCAACACCGGGGAGCTGTTTTTT.

V is TRBV5-6 and J is TRBJ1-6; no clear D. CDR3 size: 16 residues. The germline CDR1 and CDR2 sequences are SGHDT and YYEEEE. The V end was cut by 3 bases, the J end by 0 bases, with 10 bases between. Written as DNA, the CDR3 is TGTGCCAGCAGCTCGTCCCGGAGCTCCTATAATTCACCCCTCCACTTT. Protein: CASSSSRSSYNSPLHF.

The chain is built from TRBV21-1 and TRBJ1-5; TRBD1 is the table's D call, not checked against the DNA. TRBV21-1 is a recognized pseudogene. The CDR3 consists of 17 residues. The CDR3 sequence: CASEGVRTDNSNQPQHF. The CDR3 DNA reads as TGTGCCAGCGAGGGAGTGAGGACAGATAATAGCAATCAGCCCCAGCATTTT.

As for this clone: A junction boundary mismatches the germline segment, possibly from a read error. The chain combines TRBV9 with TRBJ2-1; D is ambiguous. The CDR3 consists of 13 residues. The germline CDR1 and CDR2 sequences are SGDLS and YYNGEE. CDR3 in DNA: TGTGCCAGCAGCGTATCCCCTGCCACTACTCTTATCTTC. Its translation: CASSVSPATTLIF.

V gene TRBV3-1 (or the pseudogene TRBV3-2) combines with J gene TRBJ1-3, with 8 bases matching TRBD1. The CDR3 runs 13 residues. Per the germline V gene, CDR1 is LGHDT and CDR2 is YNNKEL (reference sequence). The V segment lost 4 bases and the J segment 8 bases; nucleotides outside the gene matches: 4. CDR3 residues: CASSRDRGDTIYF. The CDR3 region has the DNA TGTGCCAGCAGCCGTGACAGGGGTGACACCATATATTTT.

The chain carries TRBV7-9 and TRBJ2-7, with D unresolved. The germline CDR1 and CDR2 sequences are SEHNR and FQNEAQ (reference sequence). The CDR3 sequence is 12 residues long. V was cut by 2 bases and J by 2 bases, with 4 bases left in between. The CDR3 protein is CASSLNTYEQYF. The CDR3 nucleotides read TGTGCCAGCAGCTTAAACACCTACGAGCAGTACTTC. Using reference TRBV7-9 and TRBJ2-7 for the parts outside the CDR3, the full variable domain is DTGVSQNPRHKITKRGQNVTFRCDPISEHNRLYWYRQTLGQGPEFLTYFQNEAQLEKSRLLSDRFSAERPKGSFSTLEIQRTEQGDSAMYLCASSLNTYEQYFGPGTRLTVT.

This clone was observed a few times. This sequence joins TRBV9 and TRBJ1-5; D is undetermined. CDR3 length equals 14 residues. Between the trimmed V and J ends, which lost 0 bases and 0 bases, there was a span of 4 bases. Germline CDR1 and CDR2: SGDLS and YYNGEE. CDR3 protein: CASSVGDSNQPQHF. CDR3 nucleotide sequence: TGTGCCAGCAGCGTAGGCGATAGCAATCAGCCCCAGCATTTT.

The J gene is TRBJ2-3, the V gene TRBV19, with D perhaps matching TRBD1 (6 bases). The CDR3 spans 14 residues. Germline V CDR1 and CDR2: LNHDA, SQIVND (reference sequence). V shed 5 bases and J shed 4 bases, with 13 bases lying between them. The CDR3 spells CASSRGPGADTQYF. The CDR3 DNA is TGTGCCAGTAGTCGAGGACCAGGGGCAGATACGCAGTATTTT. Filled out from reference TRBV19 and TRBJ2-3, the complete variable domain reads DGGITQSPKYLFRKEGQNVTLSCEQNLNHDAMYWYRQDPGQGLRLIYYSQIVNDFQKGDIAEGYSVSREKKESFPLTVTSAQKNPTAFYLCASSRGPGADTQYFGPGTRLTVL.

In regard to this clone: This CDR3 is also generated by other DNA sequences in the sample. V and J are TRBV12-3 or TRBV12-4 and TRBJ1-1; 7 positions match TRBD1. CDR3 length: 12 amino acids. V dropped 6 bases and J dropped 5; count of bases not matched to a gene: 3. The CDR3: CASSRTGTEAFF. The CDR3 bases are TGTGCCAGCAGCAGGACAGGAACTGAAGCTTTCTTT.

The chain recombines TRBV5-1 with TRBJ1-6; TRBD1 matches at 8 bases. Trimming cost V 5 bases and J 9 bases; bases outside gene matches: 10. The germline gives CDR1 SGHRS, CDR2 YFSETQ. CDR3 length: 15 residues. The CDR3 DNA reads as TGCGCCAGCAGACTGGTGGGACAGGCCGGTTCACCCCTCCACTTT. Translated: CASRLVGQAGSPLHF. Full variable domain (outside the CDR3, taken from reference TRBV5-1 and TRBJ1-6): KAGVTQTPRYLIKTRGQQVTLSCSPISGHRSVSWYQQTPGQGLQFLFEYFSETQRNKGNFPGRFSGRQFSNSRSEMNVSTLELGDSALYLCASRLVGQAGSPLHFGNGTRLTVT.

The chain recombines TRBV18 with TRBJ1-2; TRBD1 aligns across 7 bases. Germline V lookup: CDR1 KGHSH, CDR2 LQKENI. The CDR3 is 14 amino acids. J lost 5 bases, V lost 8 bases, and 11 bases had no gene match. CDR3 DNA sequence: TGTGCCAGCACGCCAAACCCAGGGGGTTATGGCTACACCTTC. Translation: CASTPNPGGYGYTF.

The chain has TRBV18 and TRBJ2-7, with 10 nucleotides matching TRBD1. Germline V gene sequence: CDR1 KGHSH, CDR2 LQKENI. CDR3 length: 15 residues. Trimming removed 4 bases from V and 2 bases from J; junction bases left unmatched: 5. This CDR3 reads CASSRQGAGTYEQYF. The DNA for the CDR3 is TGTGCCAGCTCACGACAGGGGGCAGGAACCTACGAGCAGTACTTC.

The CDR3 DNA sequence: TGTGCCAGCAGGGACAGGGGGCAATATGAGCAGTTCTTC. Translating gives CASRDRGQYEQFF. V usage is TRBV28 and J usage is TRBJ2-1, with 11 bases aligning to TRBD1. Losses at the gene ends were 6 bases for V and 8 bases for J; bases not matched to a gene: 3. The CDR3 spans 13 residues. The germline V gene encodes CDR1 MDHEN and CDR2 SYDVKM.

The chain links TRBV30 to TRBJ1-4, with D perhaps matching TRBD1 (5 bases). This CDR3 is built from 16 residues. Trimming shortened V by 4 bases and J by 3 bases, and 18 bases separated the two germline ends. Germline V gives CDR1 GTSNPN, CDR2 SVGIG (reference sequence). The DNA of the CDR3 is TGTGCCTGGACCCCCCTCTGGGGGGACTCTAATGAAAAACTGTTTTTT. Protein: CAWTPLWGDSNEKLFF.

The V and J genes are TRBV4-1 and TRBJ2-7, with D possibly TRBD1 on 6 matching bases. The germline V gene has CDR1 MGHRA and CDR2 YSYEKL. Trimming pared 2 bases from V and 7 bases from J, leaving 12 bases between. The CDR3 sequence is 13 residues long. CDR3 sequence (DNA): TGCGCCAGCAGCCAACAACCAGGGGTTGAGCAGTACTTC. Translating gives CASSQQPGVEQYF.

This chain joins TRBV5-4 and TRBJ1-1, with 10 bases aligning to TRBD1. The CDR3 has 14 amino acids. Germline V lookup: CDR1 SGHNT, CDR2 YYREEE (reference sequence). With 4 bases clipped from V and 7 bases from J, the junction kept 7 bases outside the gene matches. The chain's CDR3 is CASSEGQGRSEAFF. The CDR3 DNA reads TGTGCCAGCAGCGAGGGACAGGGGAGAAGTGAAGCTTTCTTT.

The rearrangement links TRBV5-1 to TRBJ2-3; 11 bases are shared with TRBD2. Losses at the gene ends were 2 bases for V and 4 bases for J; bases not matched to a gene: 6. Germline assignment: CDR1 SGHRS and CDR2 YFSETQ. This CDR3 has 16 amino acids. The CDR3 spells CASSFALAGGPDTQYF. Here the CDR3 DNA reads TGCGCCAGCAGCTTTGCCTTAGCGGGGGGGCCAGATACGCAGTATTTT. Using reference TRBV5-1 and TRBJ2-3 for the parts outside the CDR3, the full variable domain is KAGVTQTPRYLIKTRGQQVTLSCSPISGHRSVSWYQQTPGQGLQFLFEYFSETQRNKGNFPGRFSGRQFSNSRSEMNVSTLELGDSALYLCASSFALAGGPDTQYFGPGTRLTVL.

This clone was detected a few times. The chain carries TRBV3-1 (or the pseudogene TRBV3-2) and TRBJ2-7; 7 bases are shared with TRBD1. Germline CDR1 and CDR2: LGHDT and YNNKEL (reference sequence). J was trimmed by 2 bases and V by 4 bases; bases with no gene match: 11. The CDR3 is made up of 16 amino acids. CDR3 in DNA: TGTGCCAGCAGCCGACTGACAGGGCCCCAAACCTACGAGCAGTACTTC. It is translated as CASSRLTGPQTYEQYF.

The chain carries TRBV6-1 and TRBJ2-2; 7 nucleotides match TRBD1. The germline V gene has CDR1 MNHNS and CDR2 SASEGT. J was trimmed by 7 bases and V by 2 bases; bases with no gene match: 7. This CDR3 has 15 amino acids. The CDR3 region is CASSERKGAIGELFF. The DNA of the CDR3 is TGTGCCAGCAGTGAACGGAAGGGGGCGATCGGGGAGCTGTTTTTT.

The chain carries TRBV5-8 and TRBJ1-6, with D unresolved. In germline, CDR1 is SGHTS, CDR2 YDEGEE. The V end was cut by 0 bases, the J end by 4 bases, with 8 bases between. This CDR3 spans 15 amino acids. This CDR3 is CASSLVGRYNSPLHF. CDR3 nucleotides: TGTGCCAGCAGCTTGGTGGGCAGGTATAATTCACCCCTCCACTTT.

This clone was seen once. The CDR3 DNA is TGTGCCTGTAAGGGGAAAGACGGAGAAAAACTGTTTTTT. This sequence encodes CACKGKDGEKLFF. The chain uses TRBV30 and TRBJ1-4, with a tentative D call TRBD1 (5 bases). Trimming pared 6 bases from V and 8 bases from J, leaving 16 bases between. The CDR3 loop spans 13 amino acids. Germline V lookup: CDR1 GTSNPN, CDR2 SVGIG (reference sequence).

The V gene is TRBV4-2, the J gene TRBJ1-2, with 9 bases fitting TRBD1. The J segment lost 4 bases and the V segment lost 0 bases, leaving 3 bases of the junction unmatched. The CDR3 spans 15 residues. The germline CDR1 and CDR2 sequences are LGHNA and YNFKEQ. CDR3 protein: CASSQETGGAYGYTF. Written as DNA, the CDR3 is TGTGCCAGCAGCCAAGAAACAGGGGGCGCCTATGGCTACACCTTC.

The chain employs TRBV14 and TRBJ1-2, with 7 bases aligning to TRBD1. Per germline, CDR1 SGHDN and CDR2 FVKESK. With V trimmed by 6 bases and J by 4 bases, 5 bases remained unmatched. The CDR3 is made up of 13 amino acids. The CDR3 DNA sequence: TGTGCCAGCAGTCAGGACAGGTTCTATGGCTACACCTTC. This encodes CASSQDRFYGYTF.

V gene TRBV6-5 combines with J gene TRBJ1-6, with 8 bases matching TRBD1. Germline CDR1 reads MNHEY; CDR2 reads SVGAGI. The CDR3 is 14 residues long. V lost 6 bases and J lost 9; bases outside the gene matches: 7. CDR3 bases: TGTGCCAGCAGCCCCGGGACAGGTCTTTCACCCCTCCACTTT. Translation: CASSPGTGLSPLHF.